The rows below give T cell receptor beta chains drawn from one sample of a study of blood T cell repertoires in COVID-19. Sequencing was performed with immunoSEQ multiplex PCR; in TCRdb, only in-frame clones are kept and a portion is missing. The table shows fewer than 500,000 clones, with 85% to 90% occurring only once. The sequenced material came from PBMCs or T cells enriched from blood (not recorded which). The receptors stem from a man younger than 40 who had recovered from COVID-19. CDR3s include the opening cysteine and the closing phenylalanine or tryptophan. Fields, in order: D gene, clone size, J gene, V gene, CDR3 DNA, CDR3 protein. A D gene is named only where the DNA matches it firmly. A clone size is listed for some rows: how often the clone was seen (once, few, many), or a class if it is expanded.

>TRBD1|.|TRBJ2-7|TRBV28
TGTGCCAGCAGTCCCGGGACAGGGTATTTTGAGCAGTACTTC
CASSPGTGYFEQYF
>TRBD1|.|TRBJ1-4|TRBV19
TGTGCCAGTAGTATACAGGACAGGGGGCTGCAGCATGAAAAACTGTTTTTT
CASSIQDRGLQHEKLFF
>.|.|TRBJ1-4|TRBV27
TGTGCCAGCAGCTTCTGGCCGGGGGAAAAACTGTTTTTT
CASSFWPGEKLFF
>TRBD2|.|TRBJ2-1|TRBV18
TGTGCCAGCTCACTAAGCCTAGCGGGAGACAATGAGCAGTTCTTC
CASSLSLAGDNEQFF
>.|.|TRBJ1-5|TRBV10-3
TGTGCCATCAGTGGGTTAGGGGATCAGCCCCAGCATTTT
CAISGLGDQPQHF
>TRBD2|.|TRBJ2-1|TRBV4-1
TGCGCCAGCAGCCAATCTAGCGGGAGAATTGGGGGTGAGCAGTTCTTC
CASSQSSGRIGGEQFF
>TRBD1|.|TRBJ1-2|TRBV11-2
TGTGCCAGCAGCTTAGGGTTGGGACAGCGGAGGGGCTACACCTTC
CASSLGLGQRRGYTF
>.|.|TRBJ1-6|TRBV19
TGTGCCAGTAGTCTGAGACAGAATTCACCCCTCCACTTT
CASSLRQNSPLHF
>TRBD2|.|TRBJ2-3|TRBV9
TGTGCCAGCAGCGGCCTATCCGGGACTACTTTTTGGGCGCAGTATTTT
CASSGLSGTTFWAQYF
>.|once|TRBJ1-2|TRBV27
TGTGCCAGCAGTCTCACGGACATTTTTGGCTACACCTTC
CASSLTDIFGYTF
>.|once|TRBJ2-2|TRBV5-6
TGTGCCAGCAGCGACGTTCAGGCTTTCACCGGGGAGCTGTTTTTT
CASSDVQAFTGELFF
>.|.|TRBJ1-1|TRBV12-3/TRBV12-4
TGTGCCAGCAGTTTAGCGCCACAGGCCGCGGCTTTCTTT
CASSLAPQAAAFF
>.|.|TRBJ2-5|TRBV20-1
TGCAGTGCTAGTTTTTTCGGGCTAGCTGAGTACCAAGAGACCCAGTACTTC
CSASFFGLAEYQETQYF
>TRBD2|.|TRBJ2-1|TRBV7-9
TGTGCCAGCAGCTTAAAAGCGGGAGGGAATGAGCAGTTCTTC
CASSLKAGGNEQFF
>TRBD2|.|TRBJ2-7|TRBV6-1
TGTGCCAGCAGTGAACGGCTAGCGGAGTCCTACGAGCAGTACTTC
CASSERLAESYEQYF
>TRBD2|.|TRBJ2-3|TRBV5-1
TGCGCCAGCAGCCTCAACCTCGGAGCCTCTAGCGGGGCGCAGTATTTT
CASSLNLGASSGAQYF
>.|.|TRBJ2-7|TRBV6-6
TGTGCCAGCAGACAGGGCCCTAACGAGCAGTACTTC
CASRQGPNEQYF
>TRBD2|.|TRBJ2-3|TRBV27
TGTGCCAGCAGTTTGTGGGAGGGCCGCGATACGCAGTATTTT
CASSLWEGRDTQYF
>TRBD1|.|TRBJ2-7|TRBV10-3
TGTGCCATCAGTGACGCTACAGGGGTCTCCTACGAGCAGTACTTC
CAISDATGVSYEQYF
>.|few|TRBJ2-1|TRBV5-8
TGTGCCAGCAGCTGGGGGCTATACAATGAGCAGTTCTTC
CASSWGLYNEQFF
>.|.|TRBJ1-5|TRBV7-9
TGTGCCAGCAGCTTAGATCCGTTTAGGCCCCAGCATTTT
CASSLDPFRPQHF
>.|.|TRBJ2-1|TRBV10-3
TGTGCCATCAGTGAGAACTTAGATGTACATGAGCAGTTCTTC
CAISENLDVHEQFF
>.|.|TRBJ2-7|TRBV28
TGTGCCAGCAGCCTAACGGGGAATGCCTACGAGCAGTACTTC
CASSLTGNAYEQYF
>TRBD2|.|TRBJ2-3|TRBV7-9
TGTGCCAGCAGCGCTCGACTAGCGGAGCCCCCAGATACGCAGTATTTT
CASSARLAEPPDTQYF
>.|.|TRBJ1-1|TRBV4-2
TGTGCCAGCAGCCCGATACAGGGCAAGGGAAACACTGAAGCTTTCTTT
CASSPIQGKGNTEAFF
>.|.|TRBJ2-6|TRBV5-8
TGTGCCAGCAGCTTGCGTACTCTCCTCTCTGGGGCCAACGTCCTGACTTTC
CASSLRTLLSGANVLTF
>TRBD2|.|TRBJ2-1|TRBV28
TGTGCCAGCAGTCTCAGAGCGGGAGGTTACAATGAGCAGTTCTTC
CASSLRAGGYNEQFF
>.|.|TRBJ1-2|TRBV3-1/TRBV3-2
TGTGCCAGCAGCCAAGAGGACATGACCTATGGCTACACCTTC
CASSQEDMTYGYTF
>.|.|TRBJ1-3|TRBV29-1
TGCAGCGCCTCCCCGGGGATTTCTGGAAACACCATATATTTT
CSASPGISGNTIYF
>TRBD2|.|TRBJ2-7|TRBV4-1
TGCGCCAGCAGCCAAGCGGTGGGGAGGCGGGAGGGTTACGAGCAGTACTTC
CASSQAVGRREGYEQYF
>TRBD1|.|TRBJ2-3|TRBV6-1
TGTGCCAGCAGTGAAGGACAGGGGGCCTATAGCACAGATACGCAGTATTTT
CASSEGQGAYSTDTQYF
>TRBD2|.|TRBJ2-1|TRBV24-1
TGTGCCACCAGTGATCGCCTAGCGGGAGCCTACTACAATGAGCAGTTCTTC
CATSDRLAGAYYNEQFF
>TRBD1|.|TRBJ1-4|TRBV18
TGTGCCAGCTCCGTTACACAGGGGGCCGGCGAAAAACTGTTTTTT
CASSVTQGAGEKLFF
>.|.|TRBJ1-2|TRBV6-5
TGTGCCAGCACTCCTCAGCCCGGGGGTAGCGGCTACACCTTC
CASTPQPGGSGYTF
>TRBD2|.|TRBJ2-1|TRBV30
TGTGCCTGGAGCCTAAGCGGGAGGGTCTACAATGAGCAGTTCTTC
CAWSLSGRVYNEQFF
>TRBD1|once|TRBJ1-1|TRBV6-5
TGTGCCAGCACGCAAGGGGGCGCGAACACTGAAGCTTTCTTT
CASTQGGANTEAFF
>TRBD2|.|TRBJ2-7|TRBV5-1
TGCGCCAGCAGCCGGGAGGGCCAGCAATACGAGCAGTACTTC
CASSREGQQYEQYF
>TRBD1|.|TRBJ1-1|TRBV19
TGTGCCAGTAGTACCGGGGACAGGGTGAACACTGAAGCTTTCTTT
CASSTGDRVNTEAFF
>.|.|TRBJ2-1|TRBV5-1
TGCGCCAGCAGCTTGGCCTTTGGCGGAATTATGAATGAGCAGTTCTTC
CASSLAFGGIMNEQFF
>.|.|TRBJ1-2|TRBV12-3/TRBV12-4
TGTGCCAGCAGCGACCGAGAGGGTTATGGCTACACCTTC
CASSDREGYGYTF
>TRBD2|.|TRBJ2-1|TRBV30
TGTGCCTGGAGTTTACCACCGGGACTAGCGCAATACAATGAGCAGTTCTTC
CAWSLPPGLAQYNEQFF
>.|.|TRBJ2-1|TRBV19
TGTGCCAGTAGTAAGTGGGCCAATGAGCAGTTCTTC
CASSKWANEQFF
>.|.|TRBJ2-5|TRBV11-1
TGTGCCAGCACCCAAGGGAGGGAGACCCAGTACTTC
CASTQGRETQYF
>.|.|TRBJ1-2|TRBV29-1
TGCAGCACATGGACAGTTGGGGCGGTTGGCTACACCTTC
CSTWTVGAVGYTF
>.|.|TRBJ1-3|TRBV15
TGTGCCACCAGCAGAGAAACAGGGGGAAACACCATATATTTT
CATSRETGGNTIYF
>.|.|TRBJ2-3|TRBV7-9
TGTGCCAGCAGTCCCGACACCTTCACAGATACGCAGTATTTT
CASSPDTFTDTQYF
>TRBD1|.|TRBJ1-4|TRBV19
TGTGCCAGTAGTCCTTCAGGAACAGGGGACGGTGAAAAACTGTTTTTT
CASSPSGTGDGEKLFF
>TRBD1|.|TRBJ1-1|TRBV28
TGTGCCAGCAGTCTAGGGACAGAGGCTTTCTTT
CASSLGTEAFF
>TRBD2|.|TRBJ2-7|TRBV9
TGTGCCAGCAGCGTAACGGGAGGTAACGAGCAGTACTTC
CASSVTGGNEQYF
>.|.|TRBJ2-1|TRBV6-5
TGTGCCAGCAGTTACCGGTGGGGCGATGCGAATGAGCAGTTCTTC
CASSYRWGDANEQFF
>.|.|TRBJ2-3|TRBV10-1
TGCGCCAGCAGTGATAGCGCTCGCACAGATACGCAGTATTTT
CASSDSARTDTQYF
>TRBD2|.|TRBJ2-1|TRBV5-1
TGCGCCAGCAGCTTTGGGACTAGCGCATACAATGAGCAGTTCTTC
CASSFGTSAYNEQFF
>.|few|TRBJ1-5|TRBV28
TGTGCCAGCAGTTCGCAGGGTAGGGGCAATCAGCCCCAGCATTTT
CASSSQGRGNQPQHF
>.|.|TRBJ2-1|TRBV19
TGTGCCAGTATGAAGACTAGGGACTCCTACAATGAGCAGTTCTTC
CASMKTRDSYNEQFF
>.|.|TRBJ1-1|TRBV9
TGTGCCAGCAGCGTACAGGGGAACACTGAAGCTTTCTTT
CASSVQGNTEAFF